This T cell receptor (beta chain) comes out of a study of radiotherapy plus CTLA-4 blockade in lung cancer. This clone was seen only a few times. The ends lost 5 bases at V and 5 bases at J; junction bases unmatched: 7. Germline V gene sequence: CDR1 SGHTA, CDR2 FQGNSA. The CDR3 is made up of 14 amino acids. TCRdb's copy holds only in-frame clones and misses some; the assay was immunoSEQ multiplex PCR. The table has 40,000 to 50,000 clones, approximately 85% seen once. The rearrangement links TRBV7-2 to TRBJ2-7; the match to TRBD1 covers 9 bases. The receptor was derived from a human donor with non-small cell lung cancer who had stable disease on radiotherapy plus ipilimumab. This material consisted of peripheral blood, taken from a patient treated with radiotherapy plus ipilimumab. CDR3 sequence reads: CASSNLDRGHEQYF. The CDR3 region has the DNA TGTGCCAGCAGCAACTTGGACAGGGGCCACGAGCAGTACTTC.